The T cell receptor beta chain described here comes from a study of T cell responses to AZD1222 COVID-19 vaccine (dated by TCRdb to the early 2020s). About the study as a whole: AZD1222 recipients given second doses at about 4 weeks or at about 12 weeks were pooled, since spike-specific TCR depth and breadth were not found to differ between the two schedules. Trial participants were enrolled by age into subgroups of 18-55, 56-69 and 70-plus years, and around 150, 28 and 57 TCR-sequenced participants, respectively, were included in these subgroups. TCR sequencing was performed for 230 to 250 trial participants, of whom around 210 were given two doses of AZD1222 and around 25 were given two doses of MenACWY control vaccine.

The time point label for this specimen denotes: baseline before first vaccination. The vaccinee samples were drawn from two UK trials, COV001 and COV002, one of which was a single-blind randomized controlled phase 2/3 trial testing AZD1222 (ChAdOx1 nCoV-19) in healthy adults. Trial participant PBMC samples were collected at day 0 and day 28 after the second dose for TCRbeta chain sequencing. The CDR3 regions of human TCRbeta chains were analyzed by immunosequencing. As for how the authors treated the data: TCRs in the repertoires were matched against a reference library of SARS-CoV-2-specific TCRs that had been generated with the MIRA antigen-specificity platform. Breadth meant the fraction of unique TCRs that were SARS-CoV-2-associated, whereas depth meant the fraction of total T cells that were SARS-CoV-2-associated. Using the MIRA data, every spike-specific TCR was mapped to the spike region that the TCR reacted to and assigned to either a CD4 or a CD8 class. Log10-transformed breadth and depth values were compared by one-way ANOVA with Sidak's multiple comparisons tests. TCRdb holds this immuneACCESS table with in-frame rearrangements only. Some clones are missing; in checked studies, unresolved V genes explain under half, and the rest has no known cause. V and J calls and clone size are given by that table; D and trimming were obtained from the DNA. The table for this sample lists 95,000 to 150,000 clones; around 85% of them were counted only once. Over 5.5% of the sample is in the top ten clones.

The count of this clone is one. Its antigen is currently not known. The sample holds no much larger clone one base away, and base qualities are not on file. Here is what the overall study found, with its caveats: Reportedly, almost half of the unique spike-specific TCRs recognized epitopes lying outside the regions that are mutated in the B.1.351 and B.1.1.7 variants. Vaccine-associated CD4 TCRs spanned the whole spike protein, with dominant responses in regions 160-218 and 743-854. In the small 56-69-year group, the increase in depth fell short of significance, most likely because of low power. Conclusions about previously exposed vaccinees are limited because only a handful of AZD1222 recipients were SARS-CoV-2 seropositive at baseline. A significant rise in spike-specific TCR breadth and depth was observed after two AZD1222 doses relative to day 0 and relative to MenACWY recipients. Most participants were white British and females outnumbered males, and the authors suggested that clonal diversity may have been underestimated. Because no day 14 peak-response samples were available, the repertoires could be characterized only after the peak T cell response.

Taken from the germline V gene (reference sequence), the CDR1 and CDR2 loops are SEHNR and FQNEAQ. The CDR3 measures 12 amino acids from cysteine to phenylalanine. Only the CDR3 portion is preserved as DNA: 36 bases, with reading frame beginning at the first base. Germline trimming: 4 bases from V, 7 bases from J; junction bases outside gene matches: 4. The receptor was isolated from an adult in good health. Recombination linked TRBV7-9 to TRBJ2-7; 7 bases in the middle match TRBD2. Source: peripheral blood, taken on day 0 of AZD1222 vaccination. The CDR3 here reads CASSSKGGEQYF. Here is the DNA: TGTGCCAGCAGCTCGAAGGGAGGGGAGCAGTACTTC.